The 27 T cell receptor beta chains given below trace back to one sample, sequenced in a study of early T cells in non-severe SARS-CoV-2 infection. MiXCR, run by TCRdb on the 5' RACE reads, gives a single entry per CDR3 protein. The sample contains tens of thousands of distinct CDR3 sequences, more than 9.5% of which appear only once. Here the sequenced sample was whole blood, taken at baseline. The source of these receptors is an adult who was a healthcare worker with PCR-confirmed SARS-CoV-2 infection or an uninfected control (not recorded which).

In its sample, this clonotype was seen a few times. The chain couples TRBV7-9 to TRBJ2-5, with 8 bases matching TRBD1. CDR1 SEHNR and CDR2 FQNEAQ come from the germline V gene (reference sequence). The CDR3 runs 15 residues. Germline trimming cut 9 bases from V and 5 bases from J; bases unmatched to any gene: 14. The CDR3 loop is CASLDRAVVMETQYF. Written as DNA, the CDR3 is TGTGCCAGTTTGGACAGGGCAGTTGTAATGGAGACCCAGTACTTC.

This clonotype was detected a few times. This rearrangement joins TRBV29-1 to TRBJ1-3; 10 nucleotides agree with TRBD1. The CDR3 has 16 residues. Per germline, CDR1 SQVTM and CDR2 ANQGSEA. J lost 0 bases, V lost 4 bases, and 6 bases had no gene match. The chain's CDR3 is CSVGLTGGNSGNTIYF. In DNA, the CDR3 is TGCAGCGTTGGTTTGACAGGGGGCAACTCTGGAAACACCATATATTTT. The variable domain in full, with the rest retrieved from reference TRBV29-1 and TRBJ1-3, is SAVISQKPSRDICQRGTSLTIQCQVDSQVTMMFWYRQQPGQSLTLIATANQGSEATYESGFVIDKFPISRPNLTFSTLTVSNMSPEDSSIYLCSVGLTGGNSGNTIYFGEGSWLTVV.

This clonotype showed up just a few times. This chain connects TRBV20-1 to TRBJ1-6; TRBD1 matches at 7 bases. The V and J ends lost 1 base and 8 bases, in that order; junction bases with no gene match: 5. CDR3 size: 14 residues. The germline V gene has CDR1 DFQATT and CDR2 SNEGSKA (reference sequence). CDR3 amino acids: CSARGTGTDSPLHF. DNA of the CDR3: TGCAGTGCTAGAGGGACAGGAACGGATTCACCCCTCCACTTT.

To note about this clonotype: A read error is possible here, since a much larger clone lies one base away. The chain has TRBV12-3 or TRBV12-4 and TRBJ2-5, with D tentatively TRBD1 or TRBD2 (5 bases each). This CDR3 has 13 amino acids. V gave up 6 bases and J gave up 2 bases, with 10 bases separating them. DNA of the CDR3: TGTGCCAGCAGCCGGGGACGACAAGAGACCCAGTACTTC. The encoded protein is CASSRGRQETQYF.

In its sample, this clonotype was seen a few times. This chain joins TRBV7-6 and TRBJ2-7; weak D call: TRBD2 (6 bases). The CDR3 spans 15 residues. Trimming removed 5 bases at V and 6 bases at J, with 20 bases between. CDR1 is SGHVS, CDR2 FNYEAQ, per germline. CDR3 in DNA: TGTGCCAGCAGCCCCCAAACCGTGCAGGGAGGCGAGCAGTACTTC. It codes for CASSPQTVQGGEQYF.

This clonotype was observed a handful of times. The J gene is TRBJ2-3, the V gene TRBV4-1; D possibly uses TRBD1 or TRBD2 (5 bases each). V lost 3 bases and J lost 3, with 13 bases in between. The germline V gene has CDR1 MGHRA and CDR2 YSYEKL. The length of the CDR3 is 15 residues. CDR3 bases: TGCGCCAGCAGCCATAGCTCGGGGCCAACAGATACGCAGTATTTT. Its protein product is CASSHSSGPTDTQYF.

This clonotype has just a few counts. J is TRBJ2-2 and V is TRBV2; 11 nucleotides match TRBD2. Losses at the gene ends were 2 bases for V and 4 bases for J; bases not matched to a gene: 6. The germline CDR1 and CDR2 sequences are SNHLY and FYNNEI. The CDR3 sequence is 17 residues long. CDR3 region: CASSEQLAGDGTGELFF. In nucleotides, the CDR3 is TGTGCCAGCAGTGAACAACTAGCGGGAGACGGCACCGGGGAGCTGTTTTTT.

This clonotype was recorded at least ten times. V is TRBV6-5 and J is TRBJ2-2, with a possible D match to TRBD1 (6 bases). Trimming removed 6 bases from V and 3 bases from J, with 11 bases in between. Germline V gene data show CDR1 as MNHEY and CDR2 as SVGAGI. The CDR3 runs to 14 residues. CDR3 amino acids: CASRSQGDTGELFF. The CDR3 DNA is TGTGCCAGCAGGTCACAGGGTGACACCGGGGAGCTGTTTTTT.

The chain carries TRBV25-1 and TRBJ1-1; 7 bases agree with TRBD1. Unmatched junction bases numbered 7, after V lost 7 bases and J lost 11 bases. The CDR3 spans 11 residues. Germline V gene data show CDR1 as MGHDK and CDR2 as SYGVNS. The CDR3 DNA reads TGTGCCAGCACCCGGACAGGCGCGGCTTTCTTT. It encodes CASTRTGAAFF.

This chain joins TRBV20-1 and TRBJ2-5; D is uncertain. From germline, CDR1 is DFQATT and CDR2 SNEGSKA (reference sequence). The CDR3 has 11 residues. The ends were cut back, 3 bases at V and 1 base at J, with 3 bases in the middle. The CDR3 reads CSARAQETQYF. The CDR3 bases are TGCAGTGCTAGGGCCCAAGAGACCCAGTACTTC.

This clonotype was detected ten times or more. The chain has TRBV6-5 and TRBJ2-1; 7 bases line up with TRBD1. The germline V gene encodes CDR1 MNHEY and CDR2 SVGAGI. CDR3 length: 13 amino acids. The J segment lost 8 bases and the V segment lost 5 bases, leaving 6 bases of the junction unmatched. Here the CDR3 DNA reads TGTGCCAGCAGTCCGGACAGGTTGGATGAGCAGTTCTTC. Protein sequence: CASSPDRLDEQFF.

V and J are TRBV4-2 and TRBJ1-5; no firm D call. Germline loops: CDR1 LGHNA, CDR2 YNFKEQ. The CDR3 length is 15 residues. Trimming left V 3 bases short and J 2 bases short, with 11 bases between. The CDR3 DNA follows: TGTGCCAGCAGCCATGCGGGTGGCGGCAATCAGCCCCAGCATTTT. It encodes CASSHAGGGNQPQHF.

This clonotype was detected ten times or more. The chain couples TRBV6-6 to TRBJ1-5; possibly TRBD1 for D (5 bases). Trimming cost V 9 bases and J 6 bases, with 12 bases left between them. Germline values: CDR1 MNHNY, CDR2 SVGAGI (reference sequence). This CDR3 region has 12 residues. The CDR3 spells CASRGAAQPQHF. CDR3 DNA sequence: TGTGCCAGTAGAGGGGCGGCTCAGCCCCAGCATTTT.

The chain employs TRBV25-1 and TRBJ2-1, with D possibly being TRBD1 (6 bases). Germline CDR1 is MGHDK and CDR2 is SYGVNS. CDR3 size: 15 residues. The V end was cut by 1 base, the J end by 6 bases, with 13 bases between. This CDR3 is CASSESDRPRNEQFF. CDR3 bases: TGTGCCAGCAGTGAATCCGACAGGCCCCGCAATGAGCAGTTCTTC.

The J gene is TRBJ2-5, the V gene TRBV7-7, with TRBD1 matching 9 bases. CDR3 size: 15 residues. The V gene's germline CDR1 is SSHAT and CDR2 FNYEAQ (reference sequence). V was pared by 6 bases and J by 7 bases, with 12 bases of the junction left unmatched. CDR3 in DNA: TGTGCCAGCAGTCAAGGCCGGGACAGGGCAGGGACCCAGTACTTC. Translated: CASSQGRDRAGTQYF.

The table lists this clonotype with many counts. The gene calls are TRBV29-1 and TRBJ2-3; D unclear. Trimming removed 7 bases at V and 2 bases at J, with 7 bases between. This CDR3 is 11 amino acids long. Germline CDR1 and CDR2: SQVTM and ANQGSEA. CDR3 in DNA: TGCAGCGCCGAACCCACAGATACGCAGTATTTT. Translated: CSAEPTDTQYF.

V and J are TRBV5-1 and TRBJ2-1; 7 positions match TRBD1. Trimming took 2 bases from V and 4 from J; bases not matched to a gene: 9. Germline CDR1 is SGHRS and CDR2 is YFSETQ. This CDR3 contains 16 residues. The CDR3 region is CASSLLPGQIYNEQFF. The CDR3 nucleotides are TGCGCCAGCAGCTTACTACCGGGACAGATATACAATGAGCAGTTCTTC.

The J gene is TRBJ1-2, the V gene TRBV11-2; 7 bases align to TRBD1. The CDR3 consists of 16 residues. Germline V gives CDR1 SGHAT, CDR2 FQNNGV. Trimming removed 6 bases from V and 2 bases from J; junction bases left unmatched: 12. The CDR3 loop reads CASSWSRQGGNYGYTF. Here the CDR3 DNA reads TGTGCCAGCAGTTGGAGCCGACAGGGAGGAAACTATGGCTACACCTTC. The entire variable domain, with the rest obtained from reference TRBV11-2 and TRBJ1-2, is as follows: EAGVAQSPRYKIIEKRQSVAFWCNPISGHATLYWYQQILGQGPKLLIQFQNNGVVDDSQLPKDRFSAERLKGVDSTLKIQPAKLEDSAVYLCASSWSRQGGNYGYTFGSGTRLTVV.

This clonotype appeared a few times. The chain carries TRBV7-9 and TRBJ2-3; D not certain. Per germline, CDR1 SEHNR and CDR2 FQNEAQ (reference sequence). V dropped 5 bases and J dropped 6 bases, with 12 bases sitting between them. The CDR3 runs 13 residues. The CDR3 DNA is TGTGCCAGCAGCCAGACCCAAACGGATACGCAGTATTTT. It encodes CASSQTQTDTQYF.

This clonotype was counted between two and nine times. The J gene is TRBJ2-1, the V gene TRBV18; a possible D gene is TRBD1 (6 bases). CDR1 is KGHSH and CDR2 is LQKENI in the germline V gene. The V and J ends lost 2 bases and 5 bases respectively, with 13 bases between them. The CDR3 is 15 residues long. This CDR3 reads CASSPSLGGHNEQFF. Here the CDR3 DNA reads TGTGCCAGCTCACCAAGCCTAGGGGGACACAATGAGCAGTTCTTC. Drawing the rest from reference TRBV18 and TRBJ2-1, the complete variable domain is NAGVMQNPRHLVRRRGQEARLRCSPMKGHSHVYWYRQLPEEGLKFMVYLQKENIIDESGMPKERFSAEFPKEGPSILRIQQVVRGDSAAYFCASSPSLGGHNEQFFGPGTRLTVL.

This clonotype was observed a handful of times. The V gene is TRBV29-1, the J gene TRBJ2-3; 10 positions match TRBD1. The V gene end was trimmed by 7 bases and the J gene end by 4 bases; junction bases not matched to a gene: 8. The CDR3 loop spans 14 amino acids. Germline assignment: CDR1 SQVTM and CDR2 ANQGSEA. The CDR3 here is CSAHGTGDADTQYF. For the CDR3, the DNA is TGCAGCGCACATGGGACAGGGGACGCAGATACGCAGTATTTT.

This clonotype was seen more than once but under ten times. The chain carries TRBV12-3 or TRBV12-4 and TRBJ2-2; 7 positions match TRBD2. V dropped 5 bases and J dropped 4; count of bases not matched to a gene: 1. This CDR3 spans 13 amino acids. The chain's CDR3 is CASSGTTTGELFF. Here the CDR3 DNA reads TGTGCCAGCAGTGGGACTACCACCGGGGAGCTGTTTTTT.

This clonotype has ten or more counts. DNA for the CDR3: TGTGCCAGCAGCGTAGGGGGCAGGGGCGGCTATGGCTACACCTTC. Residues: CASSVGGRGGYGYTF. The chain is built from TRBV9 and TRBJ1-2; perhaps TRBD1 as D (6 bases). Germline CDR1 SGDLS, CDR2 YYNGEE. V was cut by 0 bases and J by 4 bases, with 13 bases left in between. The CDR3 runs 15 residues.

This clonotype was found a few times. The V and J genes are TRBV20-1 and TRBJ2-7; possible D gene TRBD1, 5 bases. CDR1 and CDR2 (germline): DFQATT, SNEGSKA (reference sequence). The CDR3 spans 12 residues. Trimming left V 3 bases short and J 4 bases short, with 10 bases between. The CDR3 nucleotides are TGCAGTGCTAGTCGACAGTTTTACGAGCAGTACTTC. Its translation is CSASRQFYEQYF.

This clonotype has just a few counts. The CDR3 protein is CSARDPTSGGRPSYNEQFF. CDR3 sequence (DNA): TGCAGTGCTAGAGACCCGACTAGCGGGGGGCGCCCTTCCTACAATGAGCAGTTCTTC. This chain links TRBV20-1 with TRBJ2-1, with 13 bases fitting TRBD2. CDR3 length: 19 amino acids. V was clipped by 0 bases and J by 1 base; unmatched bases: 9. Germline V gene sequence: CDR1 DFQATT, CDR2 SNEGSKA (reference sequence).

This rearrangement joins TRBV20-1 to TRBJ2-1; maybe TRBD1 (5 bases). Germline V lookup: CDR1 DFQATT, CDR2 SNEGSKA (reference sequence). The CDR3 runs 14 residues. Trimming cost V 3 bases and J 7 bases, with 16 bases left between them. In nucleotides, the CDR3 is TGCAGTGCTAGCTCCAGGGTCCCATTAAATGAGCAGTTCTTC. Its protein product is CSASSRVPLNEQFF.

The V call is TRBV6-6, the J call TRBJ1-6, with D hard to call. Trimming removed 6 bases from V and 6 bases from J, with 12 bases in between. Per germline, CDR1 MNHNY and CDR2 SVGAGI (reference sequence). The length of the CDR3 is 14 residues. The CDR3 is CASSPGVFNSPLHF. The CDR3 nucleotides read TGTGCCAGCAGCCCTGGGGTTTTTAATTCACCCCTCCACTTT.